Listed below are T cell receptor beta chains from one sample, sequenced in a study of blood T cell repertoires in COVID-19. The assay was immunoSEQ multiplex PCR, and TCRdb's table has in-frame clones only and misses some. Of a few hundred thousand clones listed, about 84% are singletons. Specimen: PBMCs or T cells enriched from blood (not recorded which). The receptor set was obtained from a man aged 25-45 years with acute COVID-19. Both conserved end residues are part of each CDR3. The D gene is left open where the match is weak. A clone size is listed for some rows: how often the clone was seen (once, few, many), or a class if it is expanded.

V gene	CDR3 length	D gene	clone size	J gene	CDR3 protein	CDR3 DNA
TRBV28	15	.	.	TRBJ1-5	CASNVFGQGNRPQHF	TGTGCCAGCAATGTGTTTGGGCAGGGGAACCGGCCCCAGCATTTT
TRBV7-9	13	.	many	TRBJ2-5	CASSSVPQETQYF	TGTGCCAGCAGCTCGGTCCCCCAAGAGACCCAGTACTTC
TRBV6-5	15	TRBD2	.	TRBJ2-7	CASSYSTGGDEEQYF	TGTGCCAGCAGTTACTCGACCGGGGGGGACGAGGAGCAGTACTTC
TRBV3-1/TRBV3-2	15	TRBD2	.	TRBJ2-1	CASSQEPSGYNEQFF	TGTGCCAGCAGCCAAGAGCCTAGCGGCTACAATGAGCAGTTCTTC
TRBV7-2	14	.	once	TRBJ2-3	CASSPVEAGDTQYF	TGTGCCAGCAGCCCCGTTGAGGCGGGAGATACGCAGTATTTT
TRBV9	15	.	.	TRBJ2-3	CASSPQVFNTDTQYF	TGTGCCAGCAGCCCCCAGGTATTCAACACAGATACGCAGTATTTT
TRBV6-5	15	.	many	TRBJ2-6	CASGTDSSGANVLTF	TGTGCCAGCGGGACGGACAGCTCTGGGGCCAACGTCCTGACTTTC
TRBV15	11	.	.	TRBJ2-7	CATSKGLEQYF	TGTGCCACCAGCAAGGGGCTCGAGCAGTACTTC
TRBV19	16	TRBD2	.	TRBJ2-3	CASSLLAGGPTDTQYF	TGTGCCAGTAGTCTCCTAGCGGGGGGCCCCACAGATACGCAGTATTTT
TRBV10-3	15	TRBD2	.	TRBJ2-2	CAIRTSGGATGELFF	TGTGCCATCAGGACTAGCGGGGGGGCAACCGGGGAGCTGTTTTTT
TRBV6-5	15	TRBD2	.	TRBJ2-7	CASSREISGGVEQYF	TGTGCCAGCAGTCGAGAAATTAGCGGGGGGGTCGAGCAGTACTTC
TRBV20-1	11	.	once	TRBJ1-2	CSDATGNGYTF	TGCAGTGACGCCACAGGGAATGGCTACACCTTC
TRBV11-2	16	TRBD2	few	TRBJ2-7	CASSARRLAFSYEQYF	TGTGCCAGCAGCGCCCGGAGACTAGCGTTTTCCTACGAGCAGTACTTC
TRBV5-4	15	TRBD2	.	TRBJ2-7	CASSLLAGGVNEQYF	TGTGCCAGCAGCTTGCTAGCGGGGGGCGTCAACGAGCAGTACTTC
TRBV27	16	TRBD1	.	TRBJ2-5	CASSVDTTGPQETQYF	TGTGCCAGCAGTGTGGATACGACAGGGCCCCAAGAGACCCAGTACTTC
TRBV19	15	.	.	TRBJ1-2	CASSIAFWGRSGYTF	TGTGCCAGTAGTATAGCATTCTGGGGGCGAAGTGGCTACACCTTC
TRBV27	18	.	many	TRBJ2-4	CASTPLVGTEVAKNIQYF	TGTGCCAGCACCCCACTAGTAGGCACCGAGGTGGCCAAAAACATTCAGTACTTC
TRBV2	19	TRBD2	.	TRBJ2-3	CASSEVGLAGGRSKDTQYF	TGTGCCAGCAGTGAAGTTGGACTAGCGGGGGGGCGGTCCAAAGATACGCAGTATTTT
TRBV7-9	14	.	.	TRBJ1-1	CASSSGQLNTEAFF	TGTGCCAGCAGCTCAGGGCAGTTGAACACTGAAGCTTTCTTT
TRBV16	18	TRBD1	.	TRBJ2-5	CASSQSIFSQGAWETQYF	TGTGCCAGCAGCCAATCGATTTTTAGCCAGGGGGCCTGGGAGACCCAGTACTTC
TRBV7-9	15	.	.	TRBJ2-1	CASSHPDSSYNEQFF	TGTGCCAGCAGCCACCCGGACAGTTCCTACAATGAGCAGTTCTTC
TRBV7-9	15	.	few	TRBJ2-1	CASSHTGDLYNEQFF	TGTGCCAGCAGTCACACAGGTGACTTATACAATGAGCAGTTCTTC
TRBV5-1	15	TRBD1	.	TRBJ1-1	CASSLSRGFNTEAFF	TGCGCCAGCAGCTTGTCCAGGGGGTTTAACACTGAAGCTTTCTTT
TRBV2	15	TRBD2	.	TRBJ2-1	CASKVGTSGGHEQFF	TGTGCCAGCAAAGTAGGGACTAGCGGGGGGCACGAGCAGTTCTTC
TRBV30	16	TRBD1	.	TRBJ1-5	CAWSDLLGQGAGPQHF	TGTGCCTGGAGCGATCTCCTAGGACAGGGGGCAGGGCCCCAGCATTTT
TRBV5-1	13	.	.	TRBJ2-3	CASSSGPTDTQYF	TGCGCCAGCAGCTCCGGTCCCACAGATACGCAGTATTTT